This is a list of T cell receptor beta chains from one sample in a study of CD8 T cells in Susac syndrome. TCRdb analysed the immunoSEQ multiplex PCR reads with MiXCR anew, one entry per CDR3 protein. Found here are tens of thousands of distinct CDR3 sequences, 75% to 95% of them singletons; the top ten hold approximately 0.46%. The sample comprised CD8+ T cells from PBMCs. The receptors originated from a human donor with multiple sclerosis. The CDR3 runs from the conserved cysteine through the conserved F or W. A D gene is named only where the DNA matches it firmly. Rows may omit the clone size; those that give it use once, few, many or a size class.

TRBJ2-7 | few | 13 | TRBV7-6 | NA | CASSLDVSYEQYF | TGTGCCAGCAGCTTAGATGTCTCCTACGAGCAGTACTTC
TRBJ2-2 | NA | 15 | TRBV28 | TRBD2 | CASKVGGTNTGELFF | TGTGCCAGCAAGGTCGGGGGGACGAACACCGGGGAGCTGTTTTTT
TRBJ2-1 | NA | 12 | TRBV13 | NA | CASSTTRSDYSF | TGTGCCAGCAGCACCACTCGCTCGGACTATTCCTTC
TRBJ2-7 | NA | 13 | TRBV4-1 | NA | CASSQGGTYEQYF | TGCGCCAGCAGCCAAGGAGGTACCTACGAGCAGTACTTC
TRBJ2-7 | NA | 15 | TRBV12-3/TRBV12-4 | NA | CASIDGFSGRHEQYF | TGTGCCAGCATCGACGGGTTCAGTGGGAGGCACGAGCAGTACTTC
TRBJ2-7 | NA | 14 | TRBV7-7 | NA | CASSPGHRSYEQYF | TGTGCTAGCAGCCCGGGACACCGCTCCTACGAGCAGTACTTC
TRBJ1-4 | NA | 14 | TRBV19 | TRBD1 | CASTGGTGNEKLFF | TGTGCCAGTACCGGAGGGACAGGGAATGAAAAACTGTTTTTT
TRBJ1-4 | NA | 14 | TRBV7-9 | NA | CASSSAGHFEKLFF | TGTGCCAGCAGCTCCGCCGGGCACTTCGAAAAACTGTTTTTT
TRBJ2-2 | NA | 16 | TRBV3-1 | TRBD1 | CASSQGPGGLTGELFF | TGTGCCAGCAGCCAAGGTCCAGGGGGCCTCACCGGGGAGCTGTTTTTT
TRBJ1-1 | NA | 14 | TRBV3-1 | NA | CASSQEAGTLRAFF | TGTGCCAGCAGCCAAGAGGCTGGGACCTTAAGAGCTTTCTTT
TRBJ1-1 | NA | 15 | TRBV7-9 | TRBD1 | CASSNDREFNTEAFF | TGTGCCAGCAGTAACGACAGGGAGTTTAACACTGAAGCTTTCTTT
TRBJ2-6 | NA | 14 | TRBV12-3/TRBV12-4 | NA | CASSLISGANVLTF | TGTGCCAGCAGTTTAATAAGTGGGGCCAACGTCCTGACTTTC
TRBJ2-3 | NA | 15 | TRBV15 | TRBD2 | CATSRDAGGPDTQYF | TGTGCCACCAGCAGAGATGCGGGGGGGCCAGATACGCAGTATTTT
TRBJ1-2 | NA | 17 | TRBV29-1 | NA | CSVERDPSTHTNYGYTF | TGCAGCGTTGAACGTGACCCCTCTACCCACACTAACTATGGCTACACCTTC
TRBJ2-2 | NA | 14 | TRBV7-9 | NA | CASSHGTNTGELFF | TGTGCCAGCAGCCATGGGACGAACACCGGGGAGCTGTTTTTT
TRBJ2-3 | NA | 15 | TRBV12-3/TRBV12-4 | TRBD2 | CASRNLAGHTDTQYF | TGTGCCAGCAGGAATTTAGCGGGGCACACAGATACGCAGTATTTT
TRBJ2-2 | NA | 19 | TRBV4-1 | NA | CASSQVGQGIVRHTGELFF | TGCGCCAGCAGCCAAGTGGGGCAGGGTATAGTTCGCCACACCGGGGAGCTGTTTTTT
TRBJ2-5 | NA | 13 | TRBV11-3 | TRBD1 | CASSRTGEETQYF | TGTGCCAGCAGCCGGACAGGGGAAGAGACCCAGTACTTC
TRBJ2-3 | NA | 14 | TRBV4-3 | TRBD1 | CASGSGTGTDTQYF | TGCGCCAGCGGATCCGGGACAGGGACAGATACGCAGTATTTT
TRBJ2-1 | NA | 13 | TRBV7-9 | NA | CASSSGPSDEQFF | TGTGCCAGCAGCTCCGGACCTTCCGATGAGCAGTTCTTC
TRBJ2-7 | NA | 15 | TRBV5-6 | NA | CASSLRRDGLGEQYF | TGTGCCAGCAGCTTAAGACGGGACGGACTCGGGGAGCAGTACTTC
TRBJ1-5 | NA | 17 | TRBV7-8 | NA | CASSAYGQTNFNQPQHF | TGTGCCAGCAGCGCCTACGGACAGACCAATTTCAATCAGCCCCAGCATTTT
TRBJ2-7 | few | 15 | TRBV30 | NA | CAWSVLRTPLGEQYF | TGTGCCTGGAGTGTACTGAGGACCCCACTGGGGGAGCAGTACTTC
TRBJ1-6 | NA | 12 | TRBV30 | TRBD1 | CAWSPTGLPLHF | TGTGCCTGGAGTCCGACAGGGTTACCCCTCCACTTT
TRBJ2-1 | NA | 14 | TRBV6-1 | TRBD2 | CAIRLAGEYNEQFF | TGTGCCATCCGACTAGCGGGAGAATACAATGAGCAGTTCTTC
TRBJ1-1 | NA | 17 | TRBV6-5 | NA | CASSYRGYLAHTTEAFF | TGTGCCAGCAGTTACCGCGGCTACCTGGCCCACACGACTGAAGCTTTCTTT
TRBJ1-1 | NA | 13 | TRBV11-1 | NA | CASSLQGHTEAFF | TGTGCCAGCAGTTTACAGGGTCACACTGAAGCTTTCTTT
TRBJ2-1 | NA | 20 | TRBV2 | TRBD2 | CASSDFSMGGRSGSFPEQFF | TGTGCCAGCAGTGATTTTTCAATGGGGGGTCGCAGCGGGAGCTTTCCTGAGCAGTTCTTC
TRBJ2-3 | NA | 15 | TRBV7-3 | NA | CASSFSGASTDTQYF | TGTGCCAGCAGCTTTTCAGGGGCTAGCACAGATACGCAGTATTTT
TRBJ2-2 | NA | 14 | TRBV12-3/TRBV12-4 | TRBD2 | CASSPAAGGRELFF | TGTGCCAGCAGCCCCGCAGCGGGGGGACGGGAGCTGTTTTTT
TRBJ2-3 | NA | 12 | TRBV12-3/TRBV12-4 | NA | CASSWPPDTQYF | TGTGCCAGCAGTTGGCCCCCCGATACGCAGTATTTT
TRBJ1-1 | once | 13 | TRBV19 | NA | CASRAGRGTEAFF | TGTGCCAGTAGGGCAGGTAGAGGTACTGAAGCTTTCTTT
TRBJ2-7 | NA | 15 | TRBV7-6 | TRBD1 | CASSGGGQGAIEQYF | TGTGCCAGCAGCGGAGGGGGACAGGGGGCGATCGAGCAGTACTTC
TRBJ1-5 | NA | 16 | TRBV4-3 | NA | CASSQNWRASNQPQHF | TGCGCCAGCAGCCAAAACTGGCGGGCGAGCAATCAGCCCCAGCATTTT
TRBJ1-5 | NA | 13 | TRBV3-1 | NA | CASSQTGDQPQHF | TGTGCCAGCAGCCAAACCGGGGACCAGCCCCAGCATTTT
TRBJ2-1 | NA | 12 | TRBV7-6 | NA | CASSSVDNEQFF | TGTGCCAGCAGCTCTGTCGACAATGAGCAGTTCTTC
TRBJ1-1 | once | 12 | TRBV12-5 | NA | CASGFQGTEAFF | TGTGCTAGTGGTTTTCAGGGGACTGAAGCTTTCTTT
TRBJ2-1 | NA | 12 | TRBV28 | NA | CASRTTGAEQFF | TGTGCCAGCAGAACCACGGGGGCGGAGCAGTTCTTC
TRBJ2-1 | NA | 16 | TRBV7-8 | TRBD2 | CASSFTSGGVYNEQFF | TGTGCCAGCAGCTTTACTAGCGGGGGGGTGTACAATGAGCAGTTCTTC
TRBJ1-5 | NA | 15 | TRBV30 | TRBD1 | CAWNSGQDVYQPQHF | TGTGCCTGGAATTCTGGACAGGATGTGTATCAGCCCCAGCATTTT
TRBJ2-2 | NA | 15 | TRBV12-3/TRBV12-4 | NA | CASSPGHENTGELFF | TGTGCCAGCAGCCCGGGACACGAGAACACCGGGGAGCTGTTTTTT
TRBJ1-1 | NA | 13 | TRBV2 | NA | CASRGRGLSEAFF | TGTGCCAGCAGGGGCAGGGGACTCTCTGAAGCTTTCTTT
TRBJ2-5 | NA | 12 | TRBV11-2 | NA | CASSYTSETQYF | TGTGCCAGCAGCTATACTAGCGAGACCCAGTACTTC
TRBJ1-1 | NA | 15 | TRBV6-5 | NA | CASSYSKQADTEAFF | TGTGCCAGCAGTTACTCGAAACAGGCTGACACTGAAGCTTTCTTT
TRBJ1-1 | NA | 12 | TRBV13 | NA | CASSPDRNEAFF | TGTGCCAGCAGCCCCGACAGAAATGAAGCTTTCTTT
TRBJ2-5 | NA | 14 | TRBV5-1 | NA | CASSFGGAQETQYF | TGCGCCAGCAGCTTTGGGGGGGCACAAGAGACCCAGTACTTC
TRBJ1-6 | NA | 13 | TRBV4-3 | NA | CASSFAYNSPLHF | TGCGCCAGCAGCTTTGCTTATAATTCACCCCTCCACTTT
TRBJ2-1 | NA | 15 | TRBV24-1 | TRBD2 | CATRKGTSSYNEQFF | TGTGCCACCAGAAAAGGGACTAGCTCCTACAATGAGCAGTTCTTC
TRBJ2-7 | NA | 13 | TRBV20-1 | NA | CSAKKGLPYEQYF | TGCAGTGCTAAGAAAGGGCTGCCCTACGAGCAGTACTTC
TRBJ1-2 | NA | 15 | TRBV5-1 | NA | CASSLIEGPNYGYTF | TGCGCCAGCAGCTTAATTGAGGGCCCCAACTATGGCTACACCTTC
TRBJ2-1 | NA | 18 | TRBV27 | TRBD2 | CASSLSPSGGLSYNEQFF | TGTGCCAGCAGTTTATCCCCTAGCGGGGGGCTCTCCTACAATGAGCAGTTCTTC
TRBJ2-5 | NA | 18 | TRBV4-1 | TRBD2 | CASSQEAQGGGFLETQYF | TGCGCCAGCAGCCAAGAAGCCCAGGGCGGGGGATTTCTTGAGACCCAGTACTTC
TRBJ2-5 | once | 11 | TRBV30 | NA | CAYFRGLTQYF | TGTGCCTACTTTAGAGGACTGACCCAGTACTTC
TRBJ2-5 | NA | 10 | TRBV29-1 | NA | CSVEQETQYF | TGCAGCGTTGAACAAGAGACCCAGTACTTC
TRBJ1-1 | NA | 14 | TRBV5-1 | NA | CASSLALNALEAFF | TGCGCCAGCAGCTTGGCCCTTAATGCACTTGAAGCTTTCTTT
TRBJ2-1 | NA | 12 | TRBV30 | NA | CAWSVRVGEQFF | TGTGCCTGGAGTGTTAGGGTCGGGGAGCAGTTCTTC
TRBJ2-2 | NA | 14 | TRBV11-3 | NA | CASSLGVNTGELFF | TGTGCCAGCAGCTTAGGTGTGAACACCGGGGAGCTGTTTTTT